This T cell receptor (beta chain) was retrieved from a study of neurological immune-mediated disorders. In its sample, this clonotype was seen many times. Its specificity is unknown. Over 190 million TCR-beta sequences from 15-18 subjects came out of each sequencing run. TCRdb fed the 5' RACE reads into MiXCR, producing one record per CDR3 protein. Among approximately 41,000 distinct CDR3 sequences listed, around 2.5% were seen once. Germline lookup yields CDR1 MNHEY and CDR2 SMNVEV (reference sequence). V was shortened by 8 bases and J by 4 bases, with 11 bases between the two germline ends. CDR3 size: 12 residues. Unsorted libraries used 2 million PBMCs kept at -80 degrees C. The study's findings and limits: Private repertoires in all groups were suggested, as expanded clones shared no CDR3 amino acid sequences across subjects. Patients with HTLV-1-associated myelopathy had the highest level of TCR clonal expansion, whereas patients with multiple sclerosis had the lowest level, falling beneath the level found in healthy controls.

Sequencing was carried out using PBMCs. V gene TRBV27 combines with J gene TRBJ1-2, with D hard to call. The source of this sequence is a man aged 30 to 39 with multiple sclerosis. CDR3 in DNA: TGTGCCAGCCGTGGGCTTTTCTATGGCTACACCTTC. Translating it yields CASRGLFYGYTF.